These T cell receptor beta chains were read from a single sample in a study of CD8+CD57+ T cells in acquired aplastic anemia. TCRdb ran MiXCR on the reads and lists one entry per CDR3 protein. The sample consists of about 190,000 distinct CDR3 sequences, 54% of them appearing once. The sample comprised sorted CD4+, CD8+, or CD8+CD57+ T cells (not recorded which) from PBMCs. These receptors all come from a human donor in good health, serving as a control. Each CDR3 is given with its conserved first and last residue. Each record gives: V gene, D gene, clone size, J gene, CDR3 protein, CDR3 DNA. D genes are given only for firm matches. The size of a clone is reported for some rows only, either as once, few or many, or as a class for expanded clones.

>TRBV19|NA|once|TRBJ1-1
CASSIGQHTEAFF
TGTGCCAGTAGTATTGGGCAGCACACTGAAGCTTTCTTT
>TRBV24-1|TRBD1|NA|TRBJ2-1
CAASGSRGAGTGGSNEQFF
TGTGCCGCGTCGGGAAGCAGGGGGGCGGGGACAGGGGGGAGCAATGAGCAGTTCTTC
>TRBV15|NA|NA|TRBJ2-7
CATSRDEGNEQYF
TGTGCCACCAGCAGAGATGAGGGAAACGAGCAGTACTTC
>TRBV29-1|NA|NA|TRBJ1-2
CSVLGTGVRYTF
TGCAGCGTTCTGGGGACCGGGGTTCGCTACACCTTC
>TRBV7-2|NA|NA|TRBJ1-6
CASSPQHSPLHF
TGTGCCAGCAGCCCCCAGCATTCACCCCTCCACTTT
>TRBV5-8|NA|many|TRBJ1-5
CASSLGQSRNQPQHF
TGTGCCAGCAGCTTAGGTCAGAGCCGCAATCAGCCCCAGCATTTT
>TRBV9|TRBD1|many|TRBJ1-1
CASRAEPGGSTEAFF
TGTGCCAGCAGAGCCGAACCAGGGGGCTCCACTGAAGCTTTCTTT
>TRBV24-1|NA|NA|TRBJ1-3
CATSDIGWVPPGGGTIYF
TGTGCCACCAGTGATATTGGGTGGGTGCCTCCGGGCGGTGGCACCATATATTTT
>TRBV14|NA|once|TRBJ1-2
CASSQVRAGNTF
TGTGCCAGCAGCCAAGTCAGGGCTGGAAACACCTTC
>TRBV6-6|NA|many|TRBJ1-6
CASSLVDSPYPYNSPLHF
TGTGCCAGCAGTCTGGTGGACAGTCCCTACCCCTATAATTCACCCCTCCACTTT
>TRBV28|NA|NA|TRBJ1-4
CASSRGQMNEKLFF
TGTGCCAGCAGTCGTGGACAGATGAATGAAAAACTGTTTTTT
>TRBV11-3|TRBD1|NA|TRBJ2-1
CASTPTGTGPYNEQFF
TGTGCCAGCACCCCAACCGGGACAGGACCCTACAATGAGCAATTCTTC
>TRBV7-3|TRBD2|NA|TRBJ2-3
CASSSIRRGGGTDTQYF
TGTGCCAGCAGCTCCATCCGTCGGGGGGGAGGCACAGATACGCAGTATTTT
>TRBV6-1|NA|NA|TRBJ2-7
CASRIQAYEQYF
TGTGCCAGCAGAATACAAGCCTACGAGCAGTACTTC
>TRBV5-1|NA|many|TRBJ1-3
CASRTDSPSSGNTIYF
TGCGCCAGCAGAACGGACAGTCCGAGCTCTGGAAACACCATATATTTT
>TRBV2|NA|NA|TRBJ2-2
CASSVEAGFNTGELFF
TGTGCCAGCAGCGTAGAGGCGGGATTCAACACCGGGGAGCTGTTTTTT
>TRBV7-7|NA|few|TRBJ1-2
CASSSGTEASGYTF
TGTGCCAGCAGCTCTGGGACCGAGGCATCTGGCTACACCTTC
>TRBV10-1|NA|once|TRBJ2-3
CAIALAGTDTQYF
TGTGCTATCGCCCTGGCCGGCACAGATACGCAGTATTTT
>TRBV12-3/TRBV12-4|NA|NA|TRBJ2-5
CASSLAGKLRETQYF
TGTGCCAGCAGTTTAGCAGGAAAGCTTAGAGAGACCCAGTACTTC
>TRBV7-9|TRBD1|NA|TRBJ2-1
CASSLGQGLWNEQFF
TGTGCCAGCAGCTTGGGACAGGGGCTGTGGAATGAGCAGTTCTTC
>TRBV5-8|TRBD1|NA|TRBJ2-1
CASSPGQDNYNEQFF
TGTGCCAGCAGCCCCGGACAGGACAACTACAATGAGCAGTTCTTC
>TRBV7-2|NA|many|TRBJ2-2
CASSFRTQPNTGELFF
TGTGCCAGCAGCTTTAGGACTCAGCCGAACACCGGGGAGCTGTTTTTT
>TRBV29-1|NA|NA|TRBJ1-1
CSVQGRGDTEAFF
TGCAGCGTTCAGGGACGGGGGGACACTGAAGCTTTCTTT
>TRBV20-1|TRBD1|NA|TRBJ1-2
CSAGPLQGAMFYGYTF
TGCAGTGCTGGACCCCTACAGGGGGCGATGTTCTATGGCTACACCTTC
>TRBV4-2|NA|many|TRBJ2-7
CASSHALQGNSYEQYF
TGTGCCAGCAGCCATGCATTACAAGGGAACTCCTACGAGCAGTACTTC
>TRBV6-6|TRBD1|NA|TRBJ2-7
CASSPDRVSWEQYF
TGTGCCAGCAGTCCAGACAGGGTATCGTGGGAGCAGTACTTC
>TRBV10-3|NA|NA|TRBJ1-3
CAINRQNSGNTTHF
TGTGCCATCAATCGACAGAACTCTGGAAACACCACACATTTT
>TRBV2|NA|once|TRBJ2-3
CASSDVRSTDTQYF
TGTGCCAGCAGTGATGTGCGGAGCACAGATACGCAGTATTTT
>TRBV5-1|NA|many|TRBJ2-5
CASKLHREETQYF
TGCGCCAGCAAATTACACAGGGAAGAGACCCAGTACTTC
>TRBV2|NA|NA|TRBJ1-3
CASSGYRNLPGNTIYF
TGTGCCAGCAGTGGATACAGGAACCTACCTGGAAACACCATATATTTT
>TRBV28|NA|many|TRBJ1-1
CASSLGPGYTEAFF
TGTGCCAGCAGTTTGGGCCCAGGATACACTGAAGCTTTCTTT
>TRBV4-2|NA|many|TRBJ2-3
CASSQVGSTDTQYF
TGTGCCAGCAGCCAAGTGGGTAGCACAGATACGCAGTATTTT
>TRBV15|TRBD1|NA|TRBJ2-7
CATSRDRTGLPYEQYF
TGTGCCACCAGCAGAGATCGGACAGGGCTGCCCTACGAGCAGTACTTC
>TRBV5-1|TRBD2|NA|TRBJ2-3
CASSQEGPSGVPISTDTQYF
TGTGCCAGCAGCCAAGAAGGTCCTAGCGGGGTCCCGATTAGCACAGATACGCAGTATTTT
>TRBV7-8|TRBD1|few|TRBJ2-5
CASSSDRAEGTQYF
TGTGCCAGCAGCTCCGACAGGGCCGAAGGGACCCAGTACTTC
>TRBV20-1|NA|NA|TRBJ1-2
CSASPGGYGYTF
TGCAGTGCTAGTCCTGGGGGCTATGGCTACACCTTC
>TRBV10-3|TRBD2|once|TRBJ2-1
CAISESASGRTNEQFF
TGTGCCATCAGTGAGTCGGCTAGCGGGCGGACCAATGAGCAGTTCTTC
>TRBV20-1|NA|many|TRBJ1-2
CSAHRDGYTF
TGCAGTGCTCACAGGGATGGCTACACCTTC
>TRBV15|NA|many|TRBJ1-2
CATSRDRGGNYGYTF
TGTGCCACCAGCAGAGATCGAGGTGGAAACTATGGCTACACCTTC
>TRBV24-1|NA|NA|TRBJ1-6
CATSVGDNSPLHF
TGTGCCACCAGTGTGGGAGATAATTCACCCCTCCACTTT
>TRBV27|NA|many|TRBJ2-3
CASSFGPAADTQYF
TGTGCCAGCAGTTTTGGACCAGCCGCAGATACGCAGTATTTT
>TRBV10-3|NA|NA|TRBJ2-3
CAIMRDNRGDTQYF
TGTGCCATCATGAGGGACAACCGTGGAGATACGCAGTATTTT
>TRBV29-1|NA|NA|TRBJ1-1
CSVNDRRNTEAFF
TGCAGCGTAAACGACAGGAGGAACACTGAAGCTTTCTTT
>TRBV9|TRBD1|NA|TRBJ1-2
CASSVTGTGGLYGYTF
TGTGCCAGCAGCGTGACCGGGACAGGGGGCCTCTATGGCTACACCTTC
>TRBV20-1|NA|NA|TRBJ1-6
CSAREVPGRDSPLHF
TGCAGTGCTAGAGAGGTGCCAGGGCGGGATTCACCCCTCCACTTT
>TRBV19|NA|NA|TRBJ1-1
CASSMVRQVGRNTEAFF
TGTGCCAGTAGTATGGTTCGGCAGGTGGGTAGGAACACTGAAGCTTTCTTT
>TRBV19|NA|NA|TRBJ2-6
CANSITAF
TGTGCCAATAGTATTACGGCGTTC
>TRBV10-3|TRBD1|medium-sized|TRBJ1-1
CATWGQLNTEAFF
TGTGCCACTTGGGGACAGTTGAACACTGAAGCTTTCTTT
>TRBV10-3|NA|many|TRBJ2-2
CAISESRAGPGELFF
TGTGCCATCAGTGAGTCTCGGGCGGGGCCCGGGGAGCTGTTTTTT
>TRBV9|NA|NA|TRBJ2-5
CASSVGQRETQYF
TGTGCCAGCAGCGTAGGTCAGCGAGAGACCCAGTACTTC
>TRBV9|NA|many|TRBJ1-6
CASSVVDSPISPLHF
TGTGCCAGCAGCGTAGTGGACTCACCGATTTCACCCCTCCACTTT
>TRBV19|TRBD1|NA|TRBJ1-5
CASSYRGQSNQPQHF
TGTGCCAGTAGCTACAGGGGGCAATCAAATCAGCCCCAGCATTTT
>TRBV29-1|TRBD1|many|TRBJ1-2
CSVGGRLTGSYGYTF
TGCAGCGTTGGAGGCCGTCTGACAGGGAGCTATGGCTACACCTTC
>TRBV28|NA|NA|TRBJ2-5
CASSSGPTKETQYF
TGTGCCAGCAGTTCGGGACCAACTAAAGAGACCCAGTACTTC
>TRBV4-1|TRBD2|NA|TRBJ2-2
CASSLRTSGADELFF
TGTGCCAGCAGCCTACGGACTAGCGGGGCGGATGAGCTGTTTTTT
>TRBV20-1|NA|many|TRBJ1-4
CSARDPTAYNEKLFF
TGCAGTGCTAGAGATCCGACAGCATATAATGAAAAACTGTTTTTT
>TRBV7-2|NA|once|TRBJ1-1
CASSLAVTLNTEAFF
TGTGCCAGCAGCTTGGCAGTCACCTTGAACACTGAAGCTTTCTTT